Detailed here is one T cell receptor (beta chain). RNA in amounts of 0.5 to 1 ug was reverse transcribed with random hexamers. TCRdb independently ran MiXCR on the immunoSEQ multiplex PCR reads; one entry per CDR3 protein. In the table there are about 160,000 distinct CDR3 sequences, 94% of which are singletons. This specimen comes from a study of CD8 T cells in Susac syndrome. Germline-derived CDR1 and CDR2 are SGHVS and FNYEAQ. The CDR3 has 14 residues. V was clipped by 2 bases and J by 5 bases, with 10 bases between them. This sequence was found in a human donor with multiple sclerosis. The V gene is TRBV7-6, the J gene TRBJ1-5; no reliable D call. Sample: CD4+ T cells from PBMCs. The CDR3 reads CASSLYSGDQPQHF. CDR3 in DNA: TGTGCCAGCAGCTTATATTCTGGGGATCAGCCCCAGCATTTT.